This T cell receptor (beta chain) was documented in a study of T cell repertoires in cytomegalovirus infection. Study overall: Public TCR beta signature analysis indicated the presence of both CMV infection and matching HLA type. Whole-study findings and limits: Using cumulative public TCR beta family frequency, the authors identified those who carried CMV together with the relevant HLA. It was HLA-C-restricted CMV-specific TCR beta clonotypes that dominated the response ex vivo.

This clonotype was counted at least ten times. Antigen unknown. CDR1 is SGHVS and CDR2 is FNYEAQ in the germline V gene. The CDR3 extends over 14 amino acids. Between the trimmed V and J ends, which lost 3 bases and 4 bases, there was a span of 12 bases. One entry per CDR3 protein, called by TCRdb with MiXCR from the reads. The sample shows over 150,000 distinct CDR3 sequences, about an eighth of them seen only once. The source is a human donor in good health (CMV status not recorded). Some clones in this sample may be carry-over from other donors' samples. The V call is TRBV7-6, the J call TRBJ1-1; D gene ambiguous. The sequenced sample consisted of PBMCs. DNA of the CDR3: TGTGCCAGCAGCTTGTTCGGGGTGGGCACTGAAGCTTTCTTT. Protein sequence: CASSLFGVGTEAFF.